The entry below describes one T cell receptor (beta chain). The antigen is not known. The data belong to a study of T-cell memory formation after mild COVID-19. Study findings and constraints: In pre-infection memory, a portion of responding clones appeared, which suggested that cross-reactive memory joined. Later expanders leaned CD4+, whereas day 15 to 85 contracting clones were balanced CD4/CD8. Clones that contracted clustered mainly in CM and EM if CD4+ and in EMRA if CD8+.

This CDR3 has 15 amino acids. Trimming pared 0 bases from V and 4 bases from J, leaving 12 bases between. CDR1 is LNHNV and CDR2 is YYDKDF in the germline V gene (reference sequence). Using its own MiXCR run on the 5' RACE reads, TCRdb lists one record per CDR3 protein. Of approximately 490,000 distinct CDR3 sequences detected, roughly 22% appear once; the ten largest clones hold around 12%. Sample: PBMCs or a T cell subset sorted from them (not recorded which). The chain employs TRBV15 and TRBJ1-2, with a tentative D call TRBD1 (5 bases). The TCR sequence derives from an adult woman who had mild COVID-19 (a few samples of this study predate the infection). Cell type and time point are not known. CDR3 in amino acids: CATSRDQTDLYGYTF. The DNA for the CDR3 is TGTGCCACCAGCAGAGATCAGACAGACCTCTATGGCTACACCTTC.